The present T cell receptor (beta chain) was sequenced within a study of blood T cell repertoires in COVID-19. Study at large: Samples came from the United States, Italy and Spain, spanning acute and convalescent COVID-19. PBMCs, B-cell-depleted T cells, or T cells provided the cDNA or gDNA that made up the material.

Germline CDR1 MNHEY, CDR2 SMNVEV (reference sequence). Trimming pared 2 bases from V and 4 bases from J, leaving 15 bases between. This CDR3 region has 15 residues. Profiled with immunoSEQ multiplex PCR; TCRdb holds only in-frame clones, not every one. The sample lists roughly 370,000 clones; around nine tenths were seen once. The sequenced sample was PBMCs or T cells enriched from blood (not recorded which). V usage is TRBV27 and J usage is TRBJ2-7; weak D call: TRBD1 (5 bases). The origin of this receptor is a woman in her 50s who had recovered from COVID-19. CDR3 coding DNA: TGTGCCAGCAGTTTAGCAGACAGACACCTTTACGAGCAGTACTTC. It codes for CASSLADRHLYEQYF.